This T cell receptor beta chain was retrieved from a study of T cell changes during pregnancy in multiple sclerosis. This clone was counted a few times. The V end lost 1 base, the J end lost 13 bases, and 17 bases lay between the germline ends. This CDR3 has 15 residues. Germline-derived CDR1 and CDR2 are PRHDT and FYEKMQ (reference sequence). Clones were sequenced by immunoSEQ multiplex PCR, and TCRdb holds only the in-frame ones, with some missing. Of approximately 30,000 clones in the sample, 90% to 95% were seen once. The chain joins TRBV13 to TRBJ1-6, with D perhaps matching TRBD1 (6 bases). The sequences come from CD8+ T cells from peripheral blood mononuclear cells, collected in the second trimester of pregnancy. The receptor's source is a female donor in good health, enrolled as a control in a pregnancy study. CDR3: CASSLDKQGIRPLHF. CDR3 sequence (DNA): TGTGCCAGCAGCTTAGATAAACAGGGTATTCGTCCCCTCCACTTT.